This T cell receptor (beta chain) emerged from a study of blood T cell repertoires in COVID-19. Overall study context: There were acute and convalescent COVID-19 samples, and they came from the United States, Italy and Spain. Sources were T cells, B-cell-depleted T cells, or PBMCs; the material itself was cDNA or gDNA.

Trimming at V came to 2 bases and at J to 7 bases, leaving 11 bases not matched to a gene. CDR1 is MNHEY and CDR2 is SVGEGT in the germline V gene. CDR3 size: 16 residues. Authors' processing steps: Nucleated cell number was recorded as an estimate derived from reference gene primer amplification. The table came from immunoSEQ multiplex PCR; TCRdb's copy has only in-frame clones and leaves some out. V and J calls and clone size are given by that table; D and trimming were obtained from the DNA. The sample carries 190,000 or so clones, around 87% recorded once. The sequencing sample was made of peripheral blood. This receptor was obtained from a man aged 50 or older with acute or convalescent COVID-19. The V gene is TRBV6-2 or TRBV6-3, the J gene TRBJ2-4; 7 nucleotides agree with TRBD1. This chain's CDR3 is CASSYRGQGQLNIQYF. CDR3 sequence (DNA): TGTGCCAGCAGTTACCGTGGTCAGGGACAGTTGAACATTCAGTACTTC.